One sample yielded the 13 T cell receptor beta chains listed below, sequenced in a study of T-cell reconstitution after alpha-beta-depleted transplantation in children. Unique molecular identifiers tagged the TCRbeta library. TCRdb re-analysed the PCR reads in MiXCR, keeping a single row per CDR3 protein. Among around 94,000 distinct CDR3 sequences, roughly 6% were seen once, and the ten largest hold around 5.6%. This material consisted of PBMCs, mostly from graft donor cells, taken 60 days after TCRalphabeta/CD19-depleted stem cell transplant. The receptors derive from a female patient younger than 10 who had a stem cell transplant for Fanconi anemia, so the T cells may come from the graft donor.

This clonotype showed up many times. The chain is built from TRBV7-2 and TRBJ2-2; 9 bases line up with TRBD2. Germline-derived CDR1 and CDR2 are SGHTA and FQGNSA. The CDR3 consists of 17 residues. V was clipped by 5 bases and J by 2 bases; unmatched bases: 9. In DNA form, the CDR3 reads TGTGCCAGCAGCCTGACCGATAGCGGGAGAAACACCGGGGAGCTGTTTTTT. Translated: CASSLTDSGRNTGELFF.

This clonotype was seen repeatedly, ten times or more. This chain uses TRBV29-1 with TRBJ2-3; 7 bases fit TRBD2. The germline gives CDR1 SQVTM, CDR2 ANQGSEA. Trimming at V came to 3 bases and at J to 6 bases, leaving 12 bases not matched to a gene. This CDR3 has 15 amino acids. The CDR3 loop reads CSVDPTGGRWDTQYF. The CDR3, as DNA: TGCAGCGTTGACCCTACCGGGGGGAGATGGGATACGCAGTATTTT.

There are many counts of this clonotype. The rearrangement links TRBV29-1 to TRBJ2-1; tentative D call: TRBD1 (5 bases). The CDR3 spans 12 residues. V lost 3 bases and J 8 bases, leaving 11 bases between the germline ends. The germline CDR1 and CDR2 sequences are SQVTM and ANQGSEA. The CDR3 region is CSVEGPLYEQFF. The CDR3 DNA is TGCAGCGTTGAGGGGCCTCTTTATGAGCAGTTCTTC.

This clonotype came up many times. The V and J genes are TRBV9 and TRBJ2-5; D is possibly TRBD2 (6 bases). The CDR3 spans 13 residues. Germline lookup yields CDR1 SGDLS and CDR2 YYNGEE. V lost 2 bases and J 4 bases, leaving 9 bases between the germline ends. The CDR3 DNA follows: TGTGCCAGCAGCGTGAACGGGGGAGAGACCCAGTACTTC. Translating gives CASSVNGGETQYF.

This clonotype has ten or more counts. The J gene is TRBJ2-7, the V gene TRBV11-2; D gene ambiguous. CDR3 length equals 14 residues. The V end was cut by 1 base, the J end by 1 base, with 8 bases between. Germline CDR1 reads SGHAT; CDR2 reads FQNNGV. DNA of the CDR3: TGTGCCAGCAGCTTAGGTCCTAGGTCCTACGAGCAGTACTTC. As protein: CASSLGPRSYEQYF.

The sample holds a few counts of this clonotype. The chain carries TRBV11-1 and TRBJ2-7; TRBD1 matches 10 bases. This CDR3 region has 16 residues. V shed 7 bases and J 3 bases; nucleotides not matched to a gene: 12. Germline V gene data show CDR1 as SGHAT and CDR2 as FQDESV (reference sequence). As DNA, the CDR3 is TGTGCCAGCACCCTATCCCCGACAGGGGGCTTCTACGAGCAGTACTTC. It translates to CASTLSPTGGFYEQYF.

The gene calls are TRBV7-3 and TRBJ2-1; 9 nucleotides match TRBD2. J lost 6 bases, V lost 1 base, and 7 bases had no gene match. From germline, CDR1 is SGHTA and CDR2 FQGTGA. The length of the CDR3 is 16 residues. The CDR3 loop reads CASSLRGRGGRNEQFF. The CDR3, as DNA: TGTGCCAGCAGCTTAAGGGGGCGGGGGGGCCGCAATGAGCAGTTCTTC. The full variable domain, in which reference TRBV7-3 and TRBJ2-1 provide the parts outside the CDR3, is GAGVSQTPSNKVTEKGKYVELRCDPISGHTALYWYRQSLGQGPEFLIYFQGTGAADDSGLPNDRFFAVRPEGSVSTLKIQRTERGDSAVYLCASSLRGRGGRNEQFFGPGTRLTVL.

This clonotype was counted at least ten times. V is TRBV5-1 and J is TRBJ2-5; 10 bases line up with TRBD1. V lost 3 bases, J lost 4 bases, and 3 bases stayed unmatched. The CDR3 contains 14 residues. Germline V CDR1 and CDR2: SGHRS, YFSETQ. DNA for the CDR3: TGCGCCAGCAGCTCGACAGGGGGCCCAGAGACCCAGTACTTC. It codes for CASSSTGGPETQYF.

This chain connects TRBV7-2 to TRBJ1-2, with TRBD1 matching 8 bases. J was trimmed by 0 bases and V by 3 bases; bases with no gene match: 6. The CDR3 consists of 16 residues. Germline assignment: CDR1 SGHTA and CDR2 FQGNSA. CDR3: CASSLTGAKPNYGYTF. In DNA form, the CDR3 reads TGTGCCAGCAGCTTGACAGGGGCCAAACCTAACTATGGCTACACCTTC.

This clonotype occurred many times. V is TRBV20-1 and J is TRBJ1-5, with TRBD1 matching 7 bases. V trimming: 3 bases; J trimming: 10 bases; junction bases outside the gene matches: 12. This CDR3 has 14 residues. Germline assignment: CDR1 DFQATT and CDR2 SNEGSKA (reference sequence). CDR3 region: CSASRGQQLSPQHF. CDR3 nucleotide sequence: TGCAGTGCTAGCCGGGGACAGCAGTTGAGTCCCCAGCATTTT.

This clonotype has ten or more counts. The rearrangement links TRBV12-3 or TRBV12-4 to TRBJ2-2, with a weak D call TRBD1 (6 bases). The CDR3 is made up of 15 amino acids. The V end was cut by 2 bases, the J end by 1 base, with 8 bases between. CDR3 residues: CASSLLQGNTGELFF. In DNA form, the CDR3 reads TGTGCCAGCAGTTTACTACAGGGGAACACCGGGGAGCTGTTTTTT.

This clonotype was seen repeatedly, ten times or more. The chain recombines TRBV28 with TRBJ1-5, with D possibly matching TRBD1 (6 bases). Deletions cut 9 bases from V and 3 bases from J, with 12 bases between. Germline CDR1 MDHEN, CDR2 SYDVKM. CDR3 length: 13 amino acids. CDR3 coding DNA: TGTGCCAGTCGACAGGACCTCAATCAGCCCCAGCATTTT. This sequence encodes CASRQDLNQPQHF.

This clonotype was picked up many times. This chain connects TRBV9 to TRBJ2-1, with D unresolved. Trimming removed 0 bases from V and 4 bases from J, with 14 bases in between. The CDR3 is made up of 16 amino acids. From germline, CDR1 is SGDLS and CDR2 YYNGEE. This chain's CDR3 is CASSVGYMGKYNEQFF. CDR3 nucleotide sequence: TGTGCCAGCAGCGTAGGTTACATGGGGAAATACAATGAGCAGTTCTTC.